The 6 T cell receptor beta chains presented below share a single source sample, sequenced in a study of monozygotic twins with inflammatory bowel disease. TCRdb reprocessed the 5' RACE reads; each CDR3 protein has one entry and no DNA is given. Here the sample table reports 350,000 to 500,000 distinct CDR3 sequences. Source material: blood. These receptors came from a human donor with ulcerative colitis or Crohn's disease, or a healthy co-twin of an affected twin (not recorded which).

The V gene is TRBV6-2 or TRBV6-3, the J gene TRBJ2-7; TCRdb gives TRBD2 as the D gene, but with no DNA this cannot be confirmed. The CDR3 runs to 12 residues. Germline V gene lookup returns CDR1 MNHEY and CDR2 SVGEGT. The CDR3 loop reads CASRRADYEQYF.

The J gene is TRBJ1-1, the V gene TRBV7-2. This CDR3 is 16 amino acids long. Germline CDR1 and CDR2: SGHTA and FQGNSA. The CDR3 here is CASSFGVRVLNTEAFF. Drawing the rest from reference TRBV7-2 and TRBJ1-1, the complete variable domain is GAGVSQSPSNKVTEKGKDVELRCDPISGHTALYWYRQSLGQGLEFLIYFQGNSAPDKSGLPSDRFSAERTGGSVSTLTIQRTQQEDSAVYLCASSFGVRVLNTEAFFGQGTRLTVV.

The chain carries TRBV7-3 and TRBJ2-1; the TRBD2 assignment by TCRdb is unverifiable without DNA. Germline V gene data show CDR1 as SGHTA and CDR2 as FQGTGA. The CDR3 contains 15 residues. The CDR3 sequence: CASSLMGTSGNEQFF.

The rearrangement links TRBV7-2 to TRBJ1-2. The CDR3 covers 16 residues. CDR1 is SGHTA and CDR2 is FQGNSA in the germline V gene. CDR3 protein: CASSLVSGTEGYGYTF.

V usage is TRBV6-2 or TRBV6-3 and J usage is TRBJ2-4; TCRdb designates TRBD1, a call that cannot be tested without DNA. The CDR3 consists of 16 residues. CDR1 and CDR2 (germline): MNHEY, SVGEGT. The CDR3 sequence: CASIDGPGLAKNIQYF.

The rearrangement uses TRBV5-1 and TRBJ1-4; TCRdb indicates TRBD1, and absent DNA this call remains unverified. The CDR3 is made up of 16 amino acids. In germline, CDR1 is SGHRS, CDR2 YFSETQ. The CDR3 protein is CASSLAPGTGGEKLFF.